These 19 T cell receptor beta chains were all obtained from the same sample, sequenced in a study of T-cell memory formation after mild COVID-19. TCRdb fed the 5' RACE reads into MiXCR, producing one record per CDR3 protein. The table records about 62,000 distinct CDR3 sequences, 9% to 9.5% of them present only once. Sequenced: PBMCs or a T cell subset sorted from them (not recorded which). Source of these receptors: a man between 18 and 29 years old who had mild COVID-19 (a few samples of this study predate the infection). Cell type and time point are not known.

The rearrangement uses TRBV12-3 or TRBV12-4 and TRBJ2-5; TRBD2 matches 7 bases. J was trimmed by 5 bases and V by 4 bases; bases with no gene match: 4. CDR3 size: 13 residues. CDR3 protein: CASSSTSRETQYF. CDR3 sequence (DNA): TGTGCCAGCAGTTCGACTAGCAGGGAGACCCAGTACTTC.

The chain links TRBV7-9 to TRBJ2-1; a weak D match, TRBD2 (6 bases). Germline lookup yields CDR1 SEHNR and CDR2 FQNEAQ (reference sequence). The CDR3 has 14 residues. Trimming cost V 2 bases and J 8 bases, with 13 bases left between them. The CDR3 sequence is CASSLTSTGDEQFF. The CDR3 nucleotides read TGTGCCAGCAGCTTAACCTCCACGGGAGATGAGCAGTTCTTC.

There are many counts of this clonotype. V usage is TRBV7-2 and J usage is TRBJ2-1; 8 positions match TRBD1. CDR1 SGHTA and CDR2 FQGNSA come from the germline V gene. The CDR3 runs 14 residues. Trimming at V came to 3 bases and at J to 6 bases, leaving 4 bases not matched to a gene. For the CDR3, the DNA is TGTGCCAGCAGCTTGGACCAGGGGGCCAATGAGCAGTTCTTC. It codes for CASSLDQGANEQFF.

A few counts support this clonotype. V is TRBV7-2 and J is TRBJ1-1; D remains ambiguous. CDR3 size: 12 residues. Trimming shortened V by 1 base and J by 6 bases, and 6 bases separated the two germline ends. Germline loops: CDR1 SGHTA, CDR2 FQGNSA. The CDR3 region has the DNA TGTGCCAGCAGCTTAGGAAGGGCTGAAGCTTTCTTT. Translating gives CASSLGRAEAFF.

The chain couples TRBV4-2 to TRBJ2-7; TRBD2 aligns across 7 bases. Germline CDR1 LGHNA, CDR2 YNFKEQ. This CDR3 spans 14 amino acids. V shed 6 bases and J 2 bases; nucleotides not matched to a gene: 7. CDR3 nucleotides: TGTGCCAGCAGTTCAGCGGGGAAACCCTACGAGCAGTACTTC. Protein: CASSSAGKPYEQYF.

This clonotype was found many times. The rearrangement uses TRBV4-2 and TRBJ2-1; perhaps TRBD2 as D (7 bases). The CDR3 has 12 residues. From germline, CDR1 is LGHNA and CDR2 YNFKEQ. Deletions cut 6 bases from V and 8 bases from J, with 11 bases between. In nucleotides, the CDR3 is TGTGCCAGCAGGGGGGGGCGCTATGAGCAGTTCTTC. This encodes CASRGGRYEQFF.

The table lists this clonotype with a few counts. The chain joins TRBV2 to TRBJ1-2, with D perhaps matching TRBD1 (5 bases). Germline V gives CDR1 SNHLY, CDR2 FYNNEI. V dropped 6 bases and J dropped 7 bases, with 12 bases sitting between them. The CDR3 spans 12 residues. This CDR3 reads CASSQGRTGYTF. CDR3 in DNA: TGTGCCAGCAGCCAGGGTAGAACTGGCTACACCTTC.

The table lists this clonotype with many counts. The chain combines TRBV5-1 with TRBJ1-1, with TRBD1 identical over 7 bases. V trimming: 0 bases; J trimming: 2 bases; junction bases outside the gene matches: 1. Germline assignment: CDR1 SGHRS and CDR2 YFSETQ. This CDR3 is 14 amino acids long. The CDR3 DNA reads TGCGCCAGCAGCTTGGCAGGGGGAAACACTGAAGCTTTCTTT. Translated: CASSLAGGNTEAFF.

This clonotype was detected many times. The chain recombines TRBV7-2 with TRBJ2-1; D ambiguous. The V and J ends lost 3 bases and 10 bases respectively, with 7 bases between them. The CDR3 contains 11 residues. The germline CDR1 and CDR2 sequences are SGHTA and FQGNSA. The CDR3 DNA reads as TGTGCCAGCAGCTTCGCAATCGAGCAGTTCTTC. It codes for CASSFAIEQFF.

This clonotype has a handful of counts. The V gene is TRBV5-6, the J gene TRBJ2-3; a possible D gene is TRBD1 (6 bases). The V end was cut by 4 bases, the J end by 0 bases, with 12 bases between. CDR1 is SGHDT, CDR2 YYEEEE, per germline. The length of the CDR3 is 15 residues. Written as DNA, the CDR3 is TGTGCCAGCAGCACTGGACAGTTCAGCACAGATACGCAGTATTTT. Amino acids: CASSTGQFSTDTQYF.

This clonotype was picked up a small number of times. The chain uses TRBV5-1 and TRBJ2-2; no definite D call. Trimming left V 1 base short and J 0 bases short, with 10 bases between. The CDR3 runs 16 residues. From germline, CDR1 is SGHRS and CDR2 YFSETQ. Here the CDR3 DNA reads TGCGCCAGCAGCTTGAATTGGGTAGCGAACACCGGGGAGCTGTTTTTT. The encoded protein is CASSLNWVANTGELFF.

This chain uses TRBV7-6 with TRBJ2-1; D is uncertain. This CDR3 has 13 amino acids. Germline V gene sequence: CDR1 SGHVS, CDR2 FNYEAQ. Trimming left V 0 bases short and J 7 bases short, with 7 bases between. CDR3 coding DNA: TGTGCCAGCAGCTTAGCGTGGCTAAATGAGCAGTTCTTC. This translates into CASSLAWLNEQFF.

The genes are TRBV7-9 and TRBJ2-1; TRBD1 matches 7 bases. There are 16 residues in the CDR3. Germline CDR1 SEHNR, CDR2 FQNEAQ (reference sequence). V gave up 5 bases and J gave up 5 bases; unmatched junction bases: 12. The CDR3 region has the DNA TGTGCCAGCAGCCTGACAGGGCGCAACCTACACAATGAGCAGTTCTTC. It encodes CASSLTGRNLHNEQFF.

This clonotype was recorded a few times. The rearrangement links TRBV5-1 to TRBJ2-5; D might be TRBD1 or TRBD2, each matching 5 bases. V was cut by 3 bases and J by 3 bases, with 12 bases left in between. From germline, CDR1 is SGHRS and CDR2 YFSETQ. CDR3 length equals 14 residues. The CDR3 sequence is CASSSSGREETQYF. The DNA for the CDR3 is TGCGCCAGCAGCTCTTCAGGGCGGGAAGAGACCCAGTACTTC.

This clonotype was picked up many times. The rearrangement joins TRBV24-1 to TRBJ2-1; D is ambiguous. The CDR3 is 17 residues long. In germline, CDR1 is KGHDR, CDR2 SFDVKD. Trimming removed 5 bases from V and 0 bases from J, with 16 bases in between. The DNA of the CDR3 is TGTGCCACCAGTGTCCAGGTGGGCCAAAGCTCCTACAATGAGCAGTTCTTC. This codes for CATSVQVGQSSYNEQFF.

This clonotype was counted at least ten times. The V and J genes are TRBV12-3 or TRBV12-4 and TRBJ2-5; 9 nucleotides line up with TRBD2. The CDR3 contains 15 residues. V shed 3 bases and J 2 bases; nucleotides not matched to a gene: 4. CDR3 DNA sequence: TGTGCCAGCAGTTTCCTAGCGGGGTCTCAAGAGACCCAGTACTTC. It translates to CASSFLAGSQETQYF.

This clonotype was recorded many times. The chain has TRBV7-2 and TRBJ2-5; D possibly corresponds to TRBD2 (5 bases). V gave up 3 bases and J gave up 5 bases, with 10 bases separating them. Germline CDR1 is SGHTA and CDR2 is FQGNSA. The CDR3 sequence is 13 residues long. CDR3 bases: TGTGCCAGCAGCTTGGGCCGAGGGGAGACCCAGTACTTC. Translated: CASSLGRGETQYF.

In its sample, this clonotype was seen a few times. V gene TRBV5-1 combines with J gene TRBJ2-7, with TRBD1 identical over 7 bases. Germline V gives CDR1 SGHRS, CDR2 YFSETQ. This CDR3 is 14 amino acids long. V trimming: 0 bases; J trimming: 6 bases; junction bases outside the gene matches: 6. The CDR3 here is CASSLGQGTGEQYV. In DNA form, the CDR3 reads TGCGCCAGCAGCTTGGGACAGGGAACGGGCGAGCAGTACGTC.

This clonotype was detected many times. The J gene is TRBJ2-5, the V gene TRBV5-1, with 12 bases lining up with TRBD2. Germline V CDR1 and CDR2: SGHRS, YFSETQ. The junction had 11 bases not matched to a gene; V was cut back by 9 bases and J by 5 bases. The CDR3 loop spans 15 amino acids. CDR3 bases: TGCGCCACCCGGACTAGCGGGGAGTCCGGCGAGACCCAGTACTTC. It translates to CATRTSGESGETQYF. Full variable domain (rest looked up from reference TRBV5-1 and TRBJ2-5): KAGVTQTPRYLIKTRGQQVTLSCSPISGHRSVSWYQQTPGQGLQFLFEYFSETQRNKGNFPGRFSGRQFSNSRSEMNVSTLELGDSALYLCATRTSGESGETQYFGPGTRLLVL.